This is a list of T cell receptor beta chains from one sample in a study of Graves' ophthalmopathy and Graves' hyperthyroidism. One entry per CDR3 protein results from TCRdb running MiXCR on the multiplex PCR reads. The data show 500,000 to 700,000 distinct CDR3 sequences, with less than 45% seen just once and about 4.2% held by the top ten. The sequenced sample was peripheral blood or thyroid tissue (not recorded which). The receptor set was obtained from an adult man with Graves' hyperthyroidism. CDR3s include the opening cysteine and the closing phenylalanine or tryptophan. The order of the fields is CDR3 protein, J gene, D gene, clone size, V gene. A D gene is named only where the DNA matches it firmly. Clone size appears in some rows only: once, few, many, or a class for an expanded clone.

CDR3: CASSEGLDRSNQPQHF; J: TRBJ1-5; D: NA; size: few; V: TRBV2
CDR3: CSARVSGDEQYF; J: NA; D: NA; size: NA; V: TRBV20-1
CDR3: CASSSYRGGSNQPQHF; J: TRBJ1-5; D: TRBD1; size: many; V: TRBV7-9
CDR3: CASRAGTTGELFF; J: TRBJ2-2; D: NA; size: NA; V: TRBV2
CDR3: CASSPGLARSTDTQYF; J: TRBJ2-3; D: TRBD2; size: NA; V: TRBV19
CDR3: CATSDLSGQVETQYF; J: TRBJ2-5; D: NA; size: once; V: TRBV24-1
CDR3: CASSLAPLAAGNTGELFF; J: TRBJ2-2; D: NA; size: few; V: TRBV5-1
CDR3: CASRGATDTQYF; J: TRBJ2-3; D: NA; size: few; V: TRBV28
CDR3: CASSPRRDYYEQYF; J: TRBJ2-7; D: NA; size: NA; V: TRBV18
CDR3: CASSQGSVTTQYF; J: TRBJ2-5; D: NA; size: NA; V: TRBV5-4
CDR3: CASSLNPGGLNEQFF; J: NA; D: TRBD2; size: NA; V: TRBV7-9
CDR3: CASSSPGGEQYF; J: TRBJ2-7; D: NA; size: many; V: TRBV7-3
CDR3: CASSARQGSEQYF; J: TRBJ2-7; D: NA; size: NA; V: TRBV2
CDR3: CATSRSGDYEQYF; J: TRBJ2-7; D: NA; size: NA; V: TRBV15
CDR3: CASSVAGRTGPDYGYTF; J: TRBJ1-2; D: NA; size: NA; V: TRBV9
CDR3: CATAPESNYGYTF; J: TRBJ1-2; D: NA; size: NA; V: TRBV6-1
CDR3: CASSSSMETQYF; J: TRBJ2-5; D: NA; size: many; V: TRBV5-1
CDR3: CASSSGDRGKETQYF; J: TRBJ2-5; D: TRBD1; size: once; V: TRBV13
CDR3: CASSYRGLGEKLFF; J: TRBJ1-4; D: TRBD1; size: NA; V: TRBV7-3
CDR3: CASSPYQGSSYEQYF; J: TRBJ2-7; D: NA; size: few; V: TRBV3-1
CDR3: CASSSSGRGATGELFF; J: TRBJ2-2; D: TRBD2; size: many; V: TRBV7-9
CDR3: CSASPTGLDEKLFF; J: TRBJ1-4; D: NA; size: NA; V: TRBV20-1
CDR3: CSARDPFQGGMIGEPQHF; J: TRBJ1-5; D: TRBD1; size: many; V: TRBV20-1
CDR3: CPSSAGPTNEKLFF; J: TRBJ1-4; D: NA; size: NA; V: TRBV5-1
CDR3: CASSLPRTSGGTGELFF; J: TRBJ2-2; D: TRBD2; size: few; V: TRBV4-1
CDR3: CASSSGATIGGYTF; J: TRBJ1-2; D: NA; size: many; V: TRBV28
CDR3: CATSDFPGTGQRETQYF; J: TRBJ2-5; D: TRBD1; size: NA; V: TRBV24-1
CDR3: CASSPTGSRETQYF; J: TRBJ2-5; D: TRBD1; size: NA; V: TRBV12-3/TRBV12-4
CDR3: CASSFRPDQPQHF; J: TRBJ1-5; D: NA; size: NA; V: TRBV7-9
CDR3: CASRSAYTEDRGVRGYTF; J: TRBJ1-2; D: TRBD1; size: many; V: TRBV7-8
CDR3: CASSNTPGLAGDEQYF; J: TRBJ2-7; D: TRBD2; size: NA; V: TRBV4-2
CDR3: CASSPIGGSGELFF; J: TRBJ2-2; D: NA; size: NA; V: TRBV19
CDR3: CSASGGPGGTEAFF; J: TRBJ1-1; D: NA; size: NA; V: TRBV20-1
CDR3: CSVKTGWPNEKLFF; J: TRBJ1-4; D: NA; size: NA; V: TRBV29-1
CDR3: CASSPKIAGGYNEQFF; J: TRBJ2-1; D: TRBD2; size: NA; V: TRBV5-4
CDR3: CSARDHGGAETQYF; J: TRBJ2-5; D: NA; size: many; V: TRBV20-1
CDR3: CASSLSASGIQYF; J: TRBJ2-7; D: TRBD2; size: many; V: TRBV7-2
CDR3: CASSSKHATVTDTQYF; J: TRBJ2-3; D: NA; size: few; V: TRBV19